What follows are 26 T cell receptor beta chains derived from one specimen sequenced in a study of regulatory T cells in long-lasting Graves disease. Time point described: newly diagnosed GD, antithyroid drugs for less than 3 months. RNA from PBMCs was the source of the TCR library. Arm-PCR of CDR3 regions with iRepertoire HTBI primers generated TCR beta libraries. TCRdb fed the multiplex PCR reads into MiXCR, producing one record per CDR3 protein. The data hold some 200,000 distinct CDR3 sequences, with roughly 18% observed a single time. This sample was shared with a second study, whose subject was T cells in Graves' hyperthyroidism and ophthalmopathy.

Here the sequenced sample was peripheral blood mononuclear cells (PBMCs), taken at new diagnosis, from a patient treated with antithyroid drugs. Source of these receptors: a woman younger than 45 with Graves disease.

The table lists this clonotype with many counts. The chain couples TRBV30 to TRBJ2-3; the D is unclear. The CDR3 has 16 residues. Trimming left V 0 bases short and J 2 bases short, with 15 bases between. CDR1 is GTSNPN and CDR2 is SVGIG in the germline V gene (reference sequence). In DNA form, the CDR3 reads TGTGCCTGGAGTGTGCAAGGCCCTTACTACACAGATACGCAGTATTTT. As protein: CAWSVQGPYYTDTQYF.

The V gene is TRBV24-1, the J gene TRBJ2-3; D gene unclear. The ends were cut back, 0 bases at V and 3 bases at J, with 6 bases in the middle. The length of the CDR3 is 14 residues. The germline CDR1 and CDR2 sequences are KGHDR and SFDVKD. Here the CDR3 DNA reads TGTGCCACCAGTGATTTGCAGGCAACAGATACGCAGTATTTT. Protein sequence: CATSDLQATDTQYF.

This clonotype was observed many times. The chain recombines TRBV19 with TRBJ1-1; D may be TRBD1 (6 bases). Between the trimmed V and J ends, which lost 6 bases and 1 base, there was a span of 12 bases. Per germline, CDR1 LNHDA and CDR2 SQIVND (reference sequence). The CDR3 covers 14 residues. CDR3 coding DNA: TGTGCCAGTAGGCCTACAGGGTCGAACACTGAAGCTTTCTTT. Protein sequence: CASRPTGSNTEAFF.

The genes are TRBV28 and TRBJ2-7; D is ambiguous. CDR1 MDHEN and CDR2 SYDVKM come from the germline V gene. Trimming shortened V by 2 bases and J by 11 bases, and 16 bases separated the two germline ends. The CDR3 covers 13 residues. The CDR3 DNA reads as TGTGCCAGCAGTTTAACTGGGGATGCTTTTAAGTACTTC. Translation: CASSLTGDAFKYF.

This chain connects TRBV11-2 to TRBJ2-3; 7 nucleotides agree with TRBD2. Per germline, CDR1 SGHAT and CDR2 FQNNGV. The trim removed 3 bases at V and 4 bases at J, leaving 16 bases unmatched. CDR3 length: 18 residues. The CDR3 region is CASSFREVWVAGADTQYF. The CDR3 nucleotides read TGTGCCAGCAGCTTCCGAGAGGTCTGGGTAGCGGGTGCAGATACGCAGTATTTT.

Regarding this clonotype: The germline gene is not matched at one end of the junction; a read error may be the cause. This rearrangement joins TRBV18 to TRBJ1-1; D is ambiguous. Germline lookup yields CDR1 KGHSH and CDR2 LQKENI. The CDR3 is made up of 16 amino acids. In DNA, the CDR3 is TGTCCCAGCTCACCCTTTTATGGAGGACCCAAAACTGAAGCTTTCTTT. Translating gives CPSSPFYGGPKTEAFF.

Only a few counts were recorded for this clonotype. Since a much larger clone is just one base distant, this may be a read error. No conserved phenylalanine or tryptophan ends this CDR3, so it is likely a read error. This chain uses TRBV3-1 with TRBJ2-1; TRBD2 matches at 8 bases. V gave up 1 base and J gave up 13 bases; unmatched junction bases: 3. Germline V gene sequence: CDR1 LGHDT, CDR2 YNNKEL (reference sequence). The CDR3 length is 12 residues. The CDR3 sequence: CASSQGLARQFS. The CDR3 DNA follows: TGTGCCAGCAGCCAAGGACTAGCGAGACAGTTCTCC.

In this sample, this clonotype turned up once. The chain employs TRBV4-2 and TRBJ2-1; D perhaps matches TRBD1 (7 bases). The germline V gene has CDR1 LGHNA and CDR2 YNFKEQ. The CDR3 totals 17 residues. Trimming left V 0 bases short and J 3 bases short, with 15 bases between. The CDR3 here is CASSQDYGGGFYNEQFF. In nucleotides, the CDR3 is TGTGCCAGCAGCCAAGATTATGGAGGGGGCTTCTACAATGAGCAGTTCTTC.

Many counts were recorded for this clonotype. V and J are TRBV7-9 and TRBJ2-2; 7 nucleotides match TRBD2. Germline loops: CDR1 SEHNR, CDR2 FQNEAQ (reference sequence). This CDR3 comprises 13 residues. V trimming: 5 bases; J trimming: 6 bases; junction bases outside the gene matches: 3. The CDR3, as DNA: TGTGCCAGCAGCGTTACTAGCGCCGGGGAGCTGTTTTTT. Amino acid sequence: CASSVTSAGELFF.

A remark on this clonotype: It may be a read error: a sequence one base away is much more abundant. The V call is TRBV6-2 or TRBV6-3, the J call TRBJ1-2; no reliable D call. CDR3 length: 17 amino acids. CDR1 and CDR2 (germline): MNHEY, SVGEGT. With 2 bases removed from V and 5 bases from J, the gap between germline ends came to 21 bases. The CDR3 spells CASSYRQVGRDDYGYTF. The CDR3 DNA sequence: TGTGCCAGCAGTTACCGCCAGGTCGGAAGGGATGATTATGGCTACACCTTC.

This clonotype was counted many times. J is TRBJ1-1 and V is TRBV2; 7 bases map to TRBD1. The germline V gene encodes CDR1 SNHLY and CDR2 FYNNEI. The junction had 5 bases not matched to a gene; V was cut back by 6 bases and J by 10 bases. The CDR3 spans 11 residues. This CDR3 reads CASSQGVGAFF. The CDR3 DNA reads TGTGCCAGCAGCCAGGGGGTTGGAGCTTTCTTT.

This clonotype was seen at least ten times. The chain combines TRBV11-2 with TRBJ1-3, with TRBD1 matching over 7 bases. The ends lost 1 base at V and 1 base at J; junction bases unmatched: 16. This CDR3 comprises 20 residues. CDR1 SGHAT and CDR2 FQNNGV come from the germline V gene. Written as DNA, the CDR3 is TGTGCCAGCAGCTTAGTAATGGGTTGGGGACAGACGTTTTCTGGAAACACCATATATTTT. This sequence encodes CASSLVMGWGQTFSGNTIYF. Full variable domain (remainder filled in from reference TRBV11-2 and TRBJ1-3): EAGVAQSPRYKIIEKRQSVAFWCNPISGHATLYWYQQILGQGPKLLIQFQNNGVVDDSQLPKDRFSAERLKGVDSTLKIQPAKLEDSAVYLCASSLVMGWGQTFSGNTIYFGEGSWLTVV.

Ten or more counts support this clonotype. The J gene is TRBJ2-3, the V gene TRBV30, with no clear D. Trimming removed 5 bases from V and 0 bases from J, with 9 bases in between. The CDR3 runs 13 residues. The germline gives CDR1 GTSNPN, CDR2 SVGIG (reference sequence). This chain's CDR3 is CAWAPYSTDTQYF. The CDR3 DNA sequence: TGTGCCTGGGCCCCATACAGCACAGATACGCAGTATTTT.

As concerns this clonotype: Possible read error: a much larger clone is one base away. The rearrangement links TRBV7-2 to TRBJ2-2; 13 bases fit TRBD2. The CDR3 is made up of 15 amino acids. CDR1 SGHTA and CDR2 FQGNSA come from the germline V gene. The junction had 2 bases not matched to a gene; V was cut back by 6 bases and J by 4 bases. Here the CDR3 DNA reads TGTGCCAGCAGGACTAGCGGGGGGTCCACCGGGGAGCTGTTTTTT. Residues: CASRTSGGSTGELFF.

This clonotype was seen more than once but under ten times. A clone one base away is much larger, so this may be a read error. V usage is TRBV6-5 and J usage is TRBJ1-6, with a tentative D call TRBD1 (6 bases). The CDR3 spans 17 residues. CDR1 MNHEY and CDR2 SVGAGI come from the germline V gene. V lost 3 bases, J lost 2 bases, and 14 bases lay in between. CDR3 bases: TGTGCCAGCAGTTATCAAGGACAGAGCCCCTATAATTCACCCCTCCACTTT. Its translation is CASSYQGQSPYNSPLHF.

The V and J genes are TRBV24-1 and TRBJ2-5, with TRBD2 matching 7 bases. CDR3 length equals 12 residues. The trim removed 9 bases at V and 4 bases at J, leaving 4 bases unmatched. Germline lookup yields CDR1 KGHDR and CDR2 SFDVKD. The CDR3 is CATPPGGETQYF. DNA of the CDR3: TGTGCCACCCCCCCGGGGGGAGAGACCCAGTACTTC.

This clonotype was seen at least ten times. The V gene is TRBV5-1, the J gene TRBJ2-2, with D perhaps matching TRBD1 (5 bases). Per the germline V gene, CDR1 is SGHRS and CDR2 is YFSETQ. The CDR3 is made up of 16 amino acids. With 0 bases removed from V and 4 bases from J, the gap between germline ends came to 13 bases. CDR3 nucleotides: TGCGCCAGCAGCTTGGCCAGGGTCGTGGGCACCGGGGAGCTGTTTTTT. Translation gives CASSLARVVGTGELFF.

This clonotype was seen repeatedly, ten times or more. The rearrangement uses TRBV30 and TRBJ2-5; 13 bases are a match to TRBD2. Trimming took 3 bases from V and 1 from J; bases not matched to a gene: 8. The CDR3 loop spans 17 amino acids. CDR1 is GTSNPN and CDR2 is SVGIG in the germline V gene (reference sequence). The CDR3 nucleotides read TGTGCCTGGAGCCGGGGGGGACTAGCGGGGTCCCAAGAGACCCAGTACTTC. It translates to CAWSRGGLAGSQETQYF.

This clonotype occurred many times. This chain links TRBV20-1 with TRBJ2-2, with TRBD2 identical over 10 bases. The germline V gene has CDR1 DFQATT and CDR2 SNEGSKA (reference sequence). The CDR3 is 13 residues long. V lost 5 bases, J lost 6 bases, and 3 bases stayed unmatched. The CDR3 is CSASLAGAGELFF. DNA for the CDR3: TGCAGTGCTTCGCTAGCGGGAGCCGGGGAGCTGTTTTTT.

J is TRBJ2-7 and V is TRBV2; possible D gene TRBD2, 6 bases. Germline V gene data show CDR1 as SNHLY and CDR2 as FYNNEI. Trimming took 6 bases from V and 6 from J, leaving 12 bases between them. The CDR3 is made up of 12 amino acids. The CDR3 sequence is CASSLGLSEQYF. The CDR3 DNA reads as TGTGCCAGCAGCCTGGGACTTTCCGAGCAGTACTTC.

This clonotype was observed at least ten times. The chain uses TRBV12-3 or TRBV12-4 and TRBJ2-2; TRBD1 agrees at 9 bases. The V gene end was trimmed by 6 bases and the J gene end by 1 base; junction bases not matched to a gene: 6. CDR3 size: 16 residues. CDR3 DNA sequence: TGTGCCAGCAGCCAGCCGGGACAGGGGAACACCGGGGAGCTGTTTTTT. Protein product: CASSQPGQGNTGELFF.

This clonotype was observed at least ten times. The CDR3 coding sequence is TGTGCCTGGAGTGTACAGTACACTGAAGCTTTCTTT. This encodes CAWSVQYTEAFF. The chain joins TRBV30 to TRBJ1-1; D unresolved. The V end was cut by 0 bases, the J end by 3 bases, with 5 bases between. Germline CDR1 and CDR2: GTSNPN and SVGIG (reference sequence). The CDR3 loop spans 12 amino acids.

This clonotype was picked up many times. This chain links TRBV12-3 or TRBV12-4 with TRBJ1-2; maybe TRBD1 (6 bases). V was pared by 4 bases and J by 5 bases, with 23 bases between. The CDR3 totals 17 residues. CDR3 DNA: TGTGCCAGCAGTTACGACCTACAGGGTCGGGGTCCTTATGGCTACACCTTC. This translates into CASSYDLQGRGPYGYTF.

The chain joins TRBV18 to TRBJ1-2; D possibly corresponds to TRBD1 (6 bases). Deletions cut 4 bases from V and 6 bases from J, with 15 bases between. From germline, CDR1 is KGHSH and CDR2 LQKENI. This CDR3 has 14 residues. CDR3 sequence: CASSLLGRGDGYTF. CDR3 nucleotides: TGTGCCAGCTCACTCCTCGGCAGGGGTGATGGCTACACCTTC.

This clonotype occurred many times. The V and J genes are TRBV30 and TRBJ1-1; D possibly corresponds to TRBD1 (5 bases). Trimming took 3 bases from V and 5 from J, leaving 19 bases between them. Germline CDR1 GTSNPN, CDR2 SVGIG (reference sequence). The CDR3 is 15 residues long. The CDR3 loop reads CAWSPRQGVGTEAFF. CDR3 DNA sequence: TGTGCCTGGAGCCCACGCCAGGGAGTTGGGACTGAAGCTTTCTTT.

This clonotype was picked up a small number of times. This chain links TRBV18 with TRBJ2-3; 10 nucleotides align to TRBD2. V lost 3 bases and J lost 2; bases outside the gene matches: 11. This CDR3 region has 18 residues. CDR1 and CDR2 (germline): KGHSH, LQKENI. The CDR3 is CASSPPLWSGRATDTQYF. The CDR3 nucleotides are TGTGCCAGCTCACCTCCACTCTGGAGCGGGAGGGCCACAGATACGCAGTATTTT.